This T cell receptor beta chain derives from a study of cytomegalovirus exposure and HLA in healthy donors. General study findings and limits: Presence/absence comparisons presumed near-even sequencing depth among donors. Using a false discovery rate of 0.05, a later analysis showed that some 16,000 TCR beta sequences were associated with HLA alleles. In an earlier analysis, in about 530 donors, most V segments appeared productive either ~87% or ~30% of the time.

Comments on this clone: The antigen remains undetermined.

With 60 Vbeta and 13 Jbeta primers, the PCR was carried out. Sequenced by immunoSEQ multiplex PCR; TCRdb stores in-frame clones only, minus some. The data hold 130,000 or so clones, with about 76% observed a single time. Sequenced material: PBMCs. The clonotype comes from a man aged 40-55 years in good health and CMV-seropositive.

The CDR3 sequence is CASSLSRTGYPYNEQFF. Here the CDR3 DNA reads TGTGCCAGCAGTTTATCTAGGACAGGGTACCCCTACAATGAGCAGTTCTTC. The chain carries TRBV27 and TRBJ2-1; 8 nucleotides line up with TRBD1. V lost 0 bases, J lost 2 bases, and 6 bases stayed unmatched. The CDR3 covers 17 residues. Germline V gene lookup returns CDR1 MNHEY and CDR2 SMNVEV (reference sequence).